This is a list of T cell receptor beta chains from one sample in a study of technical replicates of blood from several donors. Some clones are missing from TCRdb's copy, which holds only in-frame ones; the method was immunoSEQ multiplex PCR. The repertoire holds approximately 14,000 clones, with 80% to 85% as singletons. Sequencing was done on a sample of PBMCs. The receptors originated from a human donor in good health. Both conserved end residues are part of each CDR3. The D gene is left open where the match is weak. Some rows mark clone size as missing; the rest say once, few, many or name a class of expanded clone.

TRBD1 TRBJ2-7 TRBV7-2 - CASSSDRGQGQYF TGTGCCAGCAGCTCGGACAGGGGGCAGGGGCAGTACTTC
- TRBJ2-3 TRBV2 - CASSDAGGGTDTQYF TGTGCCAGCAGTGACGCGGGTGGGGGCACAGATACGCAGTATTTT
TRBD2 TRBJ2-7 TRBV5-1 - CASSPSGVSSYEQYF TGCGCCAGCAGCCCAAGCGGGGTCAGCTCCTACGAGCAGTACTTC
TRBD1 TRBJ2-2 TRBV7-3 - CASSLRQGAGTGELFF TGTGCCAGCAGCTTGCGACAGGGGGCAGGGACCGGGGAGCTGTTTTTT
- TRBJ2-1 TRBV19 - CASSIGTGRGYNEQFF TGTGCCAGTAGTATAGGGACAGGGAGGGGGTACAATGAGCAGTTCTTC
- TRBJ1-1 TRBV7-8 - CASSLGASVTAGPRAFF TGTGCCAGCAGCTTAGGGGCTAGCGTGACAGCGGGCCCTCGAGCTTTCTTT
- TRBJ2-2 TRBV25-1 - CASRTGYPGELFF TGTGCCAGCAGGACAGGTTACCCCGGGGAGCTGTTTTTT
TRBD1 TRBJ1-1 TRBV29-1 - CSVEDRRGPEAFF TGCAGCGTTGAAGATAGAAGGGGGCCTGAAGCTTTCTTT
TRBD1 TRBJ2-7 TRBV28 - CASSLWTGGYEQYF TGTGCCAGCAGTTTATGGACAGGGGGCTACGAGCAGTACTTC
TRBD2 TRBJ2-7 TRBV28 - CASSSPGTKLDEQYF TGTGCCAGCAGTAGCCCCGGGACTAAGCTTGACGAGCAGTACTTC
TRBD2 TRBJ2-5 TRBV30 - CAWSRLAGEAETQYF TGTGCCTGGAGCCGACTAGCGGGAGAGGCAGAGACCCAGTACTTC
- TRBJ2-6 TRBV12-5 - CASGFIGANVLTF TGTGCTAGTGGTTTTATTGGGGCCAACGTCCTGACTTTC
TRBD1 TRBJ1-2 TRBV19 - CAAGTGTSNGYTF TGTGCCGCTGGGACAGGGACTTCGAATGGCTACACCTTC
- TRBJ2-2 TRBV6-1 - CASEGSPTGELFF TGTGCCAGTGAGGGCAGTCCTACCGGGGAGCTGTTTTTT
- TRBJ1-4 TRBV28 - CASTTDNEKLFF TGTGCCAGCACGACAGATAATGAAAAACTGTTTTTT
TRBD2 TRBJ2-7 TRBV11-3 - CASSPRLAGPYEQYF TGTGCCAGCAGCCCCCGACTAGCGGGCCCCTACGAGCAGTACTTC
- TRBJ2-7 TRBV19 - CASSPLSTGSYEQYF TGTGCCAGTAGTCCCCTCTCGACAGGTAGCTACGAGCAGTACTTC
TRBD2 TRBJ2-1 TRBV19 - CASISSGRRSFF TGTGCCAGTATTTCTAGCGGGAGGAGGTCGTTCTTC
- TRBJ1-5 TRBV23-1 - CASSQNDFKRTASRNWPQHF TGCGCCAGCAGTCAAAACGATTTCAAACGGACAGCGAGCCGTAATTGGCCCCAGCATTTT
- TRBJ1-1 TRBV5-1 - CASSLATYGPGEETFF TGCGCCAGCAGCTTGGCCACATACGGCCCGGGTGAGGAGACTTTCTTT
TRBD1 TRBJ2-2 TRBV27 - CASSRSTGQGHTGELFF TGTGCCAGCAGTCGCTCCACGGGACAGGGGCACACCGGGGAGCTGTTTTTT
TRBD1 TRBJ1-5 TRBV28 - CASSLNSGGRQPQHF TGTGCCAGCAGTTTGAACTCAGGGGGCCGTCAGCCCCAGCATTTT
TRBD2 TRBJ2-1 TRBV10-3 - CAISEGTSGSNEQFF TGTGCCATCAGTGAGGGGACTAGCGGGAGTAATGAGCAGTTCTTC
TRBD2 TRBJ2-3 TRBV7-8 once CASSSGLAGPTDTQYF TGTGCCAGCAGCTCAGGGCTAGCGGGACCCACAGATACGCAGTATTTT